This T cell receptor beta chain was sequenced in a study of T cells after yellow fever vaccination. This clonotype was seen at least ten times. TCR cDNA was made by 5'RACE template switching, adding a universal primer site and UMIs. MiXCR, run by TCRdb on the 5' RACE reads, gives a single entry per CDR3 protein. The sample yields approximately 330,000 distinct CDR3 sequences, about 4% seen once. The CDR3 runs 13 residues. Germline lookup yields CDR1 MNHEY and CDR2 SMNVEV (reference sequence). Trimming cost V 0 bases and J 5 bases, with 6 bases left between them. This TCR was sampled from a man aged 18-30 years who received the YFV17D yellow fever vaccine. Material: PBMCs, obtained 5 days after the yellow fever booster vaccination. The chain recombines TRBV27 with TRBJ2-3; D remains ambiguous. The CDR3 loop reads CASSLSGQDTQYF. CDR3 DNA: TGTGCCAGCAGTTTATCGGGCCAAGATACGCAGTATTTT.